Sequencing of this TCR beta chain was carried out in a study of Tregs in tolerant kidney transplant recipients (dated by TCRdb to the late 2010s). For the wider study: The transplants used related donors along with nonmyeloablative bone marrow transplantation, and in the human trials mixed chimerism was transient. The study used TCRbeta sequencing to identify donor-specific regulatory T cells before combined kidney and bone marrow transplantation, then tracked those cells after transplant.

Comments on this clone: Its cognate antigen has yet to be identified. Base qualities are not recorded, but no much larger clone differs from it by a single base.

The time point tag for this specimen amounts to: blood sample drawn before combined kidney and bone marrow transplant. Unstimulated Tregs (CD4+CD25+CD127-), CD4+ non-Tregs (CD4+CD25-), CD4 and CD8 cells were FACS-sorted from thawed PBMCs. The patients were a handful of recipients of combined kidney and bone marrow transplants from the ITN036ST trial, and samples were available only from these trial subjects. Healthy control blood was processed to PBMCs by Ficoll density gradient and cryopreserved, and patient PBMCs were collected before and after transplant. For TCRbeta CDR3 sequencing, genomic DNA was extracted from sorted cells using the QIAGEN DNeasy Blood and Tissue Kit. High-throughput TCRbeta CDR3 sequencing was carried out commercially through immunoSEQ, with PCR amplification with bias correction and internal controls included. The paper's data handling went like this. A unique productive TCRbeta sequence was defined by the CDR3 nucleotide sequence when primers matched, and otherwise by the CDR3 amino acid sequence together with the Vbeta and Jbeta genes. To correct for sorting error, sequences found in more than one sorted population at a frequency ratio of 2:1 or less were discarded, and the remaining shared sequences were assigned to the population with the higher frequency. Donor-reactive sequences were defined as at least 5-fold expanded in CFSE-low cells versus unstimulated cells, with frequency of at least 0.01% in CFSE-low cells. Jensen-Shannon divergence, calculated on the top 100 TCRbeta sequences ranked by frequency, was used to quantify repertoire divergence. When a sample had multiple sequencing runs, each run was corrected for sorting error separately and the runs were then pooled. TCRdb carries this immuneACCESS record with in-frame sequences only. Its versions omit some clonotypes, under half of them owing to an unresolved V gene in the studies checked, with the rest unexplained. The V and J calls and clone size come from that table; D and trimming were worked out from the DNA. Across this sample there are 95,000 to 120,000 clones, with around 87% seen only once. Together, the top ten hold nearly 0.35% of the sample.

General study outcomes and caveats: Expanding Tregs with activated donor B cells appeared to identify the most biologically relevant and donor-specific TCRbeta repertoire. The study was constrained by small patient numbers, and validation of the findings is required in larger populations and under other immunosuppression protocols. Biological reproducibility was not directly assessed, although technical replication error appeared to be minimal. In tolerant patients, donor-specific Tregs expanded more than Tregs overall, which suggests antigen-driven rather than nonspecific expansion. For some patients, the PCR primers changed as time went on, which meant samples from those patients could not be compared with one another at the nucleotide level.

Measured from the cysteine to the phenylalanine, the CDR3 is 15 residues long. CDR3 DNA only is kept here, 45 bases in frame from base 1. The junction carries 9 bases between V and J, which are trimmed by 0 bases and 0 bases respectively. CDR1 SGDLS and CDR2 YYNGEE are derived from the germline V gene. The TCR comes from a human donor who received a combined kidney and bone marrow transplant. The input for sequencing was CD4+ T cells from blood, taken before the transplant. The V and J genes are TRBV9 and TRBJ2-5, and possibly TRBD2, on 5 matching bases. The CDR3 protein: CASSVGNGNQETQYF. The base sequence is TGTGCCAGCAGCGTAGGGAACGGGAACCAAGAGACCCAGTACTTC.